Described below is a single T cell receptor beta chain sequence and its context. This clone was recorded once. This clone's antigen is unknown. Base qualities are not at hand, and no much larger clone is one base apart. The donors were healthy, HIV-negative adults with no recently reported acute infections or vaccinations. Every donor was a Caucasian adult living in Nashville, Tennessee, USA. CD4+ T cells were enriched by magnetic negative selection; naive cells were then positively selected on CD45RA, and the negative fraction formed the memory subset. After blood collection by leukapheresis, PBMCs were isolated using Ficoll-Histopaque density gradient centrifugation and then cryopreserved in the vapor phase of liquid nitrogen. Analytical flow cytometry was used to check the purity and quantity of every magnetically sorted T cell population. Genomic DNA was isolated from each sorted fraction and quantified by UV absorbance on a Nanodrop 2000c.

The data derive from a study of shared clonotypes between healthy human individuals (TCRdb year 2020). Notes on the research overall: A few men and two women, aged 18 to 49 years, made up the cohort. For each donor, CD4 naive and CD4 memory were each run on three plates, CD8 naive on two plates, and CD8 memory on one plate. Blood TCR repertoires of five healthy adults were deeply sequenced to estimate repertoire size and the extent of clonotype sharing between individuals. Libraries were prepared and TCR repertoires were sequenced by different laboratories using diverse techniques, in order to increase sequencing depth and limit assay-specific biases. Per donor, leukapheresis produced somewhere between about 0.85 and 8.9 billion PBMCs. Points the paper makes about the study in general: Even with the large sequencing depth, rarefaction of the sorted-subset datasets indicated that sequencing was incomplete. Across a handful of donors, roughly 5.4% of naive CD4, approximately 3.6% of naive CD8, around 2.1% of memory CD4, and roughly 0.41% of memory CD8 clonotypes were shared. The small number of donors limited the genetic and exposure-history diversity represented. Pairwise subsampling indicated that sequencing depth was expected to affect the degree of clonotype sharing among donors. Larger estimated clonotype richness was generally found for naive subsets than for memory subsets. Higher generation probabilities were observed for clonotypes shared by all four sorted-subset donors than for non-shared clonotypes. Only blood was sampled, and tissue TCR repertoires likely differ from those in blood.

Using the deep immunoSEQ assay, multiplex PCR amplified TCR CDR3 regions from genomic DNA. Extracted genomic DNA from each cell subset was distributed evenly across all wells of several immunoSEQ 96-well plates, and each plate was treated as a replicate. For sorted subsets, each replicate PCR was loaded with around 220 ng genomic DNA, equivalent to some 27,000 T cell genomes. Purified libraries were measured with a Qubit 3.0 fluorometer, size-checked on a Bioanalyzer 2100, and measured again with the KAPA Library Quantification kit. A separate single-read 150-cycle Illumina NextSeq 550 flow cell was used to sequence each immunoSEQ 96-well plate. From the authors' description of their analysis: Because the immunoSEQ output included only junctional sequences and no quality scores, the filtering could not be the same as the filtering used for full-length reads. To assign V/J genes and CDR3, sequences were annotated against IMGT germline references using PyIR, a Python wrapper for IgBLAST v1.9. Reads with weak V/J assignments (E-value above 1e-6), missing CDR3, stop codons, out-of-frame junctions, or ambiguous translated residues were removed. V3J clonotypes were defined as sequences sharing the same inferred V gene, J gene, and CDR3 amino acid sequence. Percentage overlap between repertoires was calculated by dividing the number of shared unique clonotypes by the size of the smaller repertoire. Three approaches were used to assess repertoire richness: RTK rarefaction, the Chao1 estimator, and Recon v2.1 estimates of unobserved clonotypes. OLGA was used to compute generation probabilities for all TCRbeta clonotypes that the gDNA method yielded from a handful of donors. TCRdb retrieved this table from immuneACCESS and kept in-frame rearrangements only. Not all clones are present; in checked studies, unresolved V genes account for under half, and no reason is known for the remainder. That table furnishes V, J and clone size, whereas the DNA furnished D and trimming. The sample table shows a few million clones, and 85% to 95% are seen once. Together, the top ten hold about 0.37% of the sample.

Source material: naive CD4+ T cells from PBMCs. Explained via the paper, the cell subset or site label denotes: CD45RA+ positively selected. The sequence derives from a man between 18 and 29 years old in good health. Some clones in this sample may be carry-over from other donors' samples.

The DNA sequence is as follows: TGTGCCAGCAGCTCTAAAGGGCGGGAAGGAGGGTACGAGCAGTACTTC. Its protein reads: CASSSKGREGGYEQYF. Recombination linked TRBV21-1 to TRBJ2-7; the D call in the table, TRBD2, was not verified against the DNA. TRBV21-1 is listed as a pseudogene. The CDR3 runs 16 amino acids, cysteine and phenylalanine included. Only the CDR3 DNA stays, 48 bases, in frame from base 1.